The 20 T cell receptor beta chains in this list originate from one sample, sequenced in a study of vaccination effects on CD4 cells after COVID-19. The antigens for these receptors are not known. Generated by immunoSEQ multiplex PCR, the TCRdb table keeps only in-frame clones and is missing some. The sample has almost 40,000 clones; about 80% are singletons. Between days 9 and 11 of culture, CD4+ T cells were separated out. The sample here was CD4+ T cells from PBMCs cultured without peptide, taken before COVID-19 vaccination. These receptors were obtained from a human donor who received a COVID-19 vaccine.

The V and J genes are TRBV9 and TRBJ2-5, with 8 bases matching TRBD1. V dropped 0 bases and J dropped 5; count of bases not matched to a gene: 6. The CDR3 covers 15 residues. The V gene's germline CDR1 is SGDLS and CDR2 YYNGEE. The CDR3 sequence: CASSVEGTGGETQYF. CDR3 nucleotides: TGTGCCAGCAGCGTAGAAGGAACAGGGGGGGAGACCCAGTACTTC.

CDR3 coding DNA: TGTGCCAGTAGTATATCTGGGGGGATCAATGAAAAACTGTTTTTT. It specifies CASSISGGINEKLFF. The rearrangement joins TRBV19 to TRBJ1-4, with D tentatively TRBD1 (5 bases). The CDR3 contains 15 residues. V lost 2 bases and J 5 bases, leaving 12 bases between the germline ends. Germline-derived CDR1 and CDR2 are LNHDA and SQIVND (reference sequence).

The chain carries TRBV18 and TRBJ2-7; D remains ambiguous. The V and J ends lost 3 bases and 4 bases respectively, with 10 bases between them. CDR3 size: 13 residues. Germline values: CDR1 KGHSH, CDR2 LQKENI. CDR3 sequence (DNA): TGTGCCAGCTCACCGGGTATAGATTACGAGCAGTACGTC. Translated, it gives CASSPGIDYEQYV.

V is TRBV5-1 and J is TRBJ2-1, with TRBD2 matching 12 bases. V lost 4 bases and J lost 7; bases outside the gene matches: 9. Germline CDR1 is SGHRS and CDR2 is YFSETQ. This CDR3 contains 16 residues. DNA for the CDR3: TGCGCCAGCAGCAGAGAGCTAGCGGGGGGGTGGAATGAGCAGTTCTTC. It codes for CASSRELAGGWNEQFF.

The DNA for the CDR3 is TGTGCCATCAGTCGACAGGGGGCCTACGAGCAGTACGTC. Its translation is CAISRQGAYEQYV. This rearrangement joins TRBV10-3 to TRBJ2-7; 9 bases line up with TRBD1. The CDR3 contains 13 residues. CDR1 and CDR2 from the germline V gene are ENHRY and SYGVKD. V lost 5 bases to trimming and J lost 2 bases; unmatched junction nucleotides: 1.

This chain's CDR3 is CASSFLSDTQYF. The CDR3 coding sequence is TGTGCCAGCAGTTTCCTCTCTGATACGCAGTATTTT. V usage is TRBV12-3 or TRBV12-4 and J usage is TRBJ2-3, with unresolved D. The CDR3 is 12 residues long. The germline V and J ends were trimmed by 3 bases and 6 bases, with 7 bases remaining between them.

J is TRBJ2-7 and V is TRBV11-2, with a weak D call TRBD2 (6 bases). Trimming took off 0 bases at V and 7 bases at J, with 19 bases between the two ends. The V gene's germline CDR1 is SGHAT and CDR2 FQNNGV. CDR3 length: 16 residues. In DNA, the CDR3 is TGTGCCAGCAGCTTAGATCTTTTGGCGGGAAGTAGGGAGCAGTACGTC. Its protein product is CASSLDLLAGSREQYV.

The CDR3 DNA sequence: TGTGCCAGCAGGGCAGGGGGCACGAGCAATCAGCCCCAGCATTTT. This translates into CASRAGGTSNQPQHF. V is TRBV2 and J is TRBJ1-5; 8 bases fit TRBD1. Germline values: CDR1 SNHLY, CDR2 FYNNEI. The V segment lost 6 bases and the J segment 1 base; nucleotides outside the gene matches: 5. This CDR3 comprises 15 residues.

The chain couples TRBV3-1 (or the pseudogene TRBV3-2) to TRBJ2-1, with D unclear. Deletions cut 1 base from V and 4 bases from J, with 2 bases between. CDR3 length equals 12 residues. Germline assignment: CDR1 LGHDT and CDR2 YNNKEL (reference sequence). The CDR3 reads CASSQGYNEQFF. CDR3 DNA sequence: TGTGCCAGCAGCCAAGGTTACAATGAGCAGTTCTTC.

The chain joins TRBV9 to TRBJ1-4; possible D gene TRBD1, 6 bases. Between the trimmed V and J ends, which lost 4 bases and 2 bases, there was a span of 21 bases. CDR1 and CDR2 from the germline V gene are SGDLS and YYNGEE. The length of the CDR3 is 18 residues. The CDR3 DNA reads as TGTGCCAGCAGCTCCCGTGGAGGGGGGGCTCGCACTAATGAAAAACTGTTTTTT. It codes for CASSSRGGGARTNEKLFF.

This chain connects TRBV6-2 or TRBV6-3 to TRBJ2-3; no clear D gene. The ends were cut back, 2 bases at V and 4 bases at J, with 7 bases in the middle. The CDR3 extends over 13 amino acids. The germline gives CDR1 MNHEY, CDR2 SVGEGT. CDR3 coding DNA: TGTGCCAGCAGTTACATTAGCCCAGATACGCAGTATTTT. Translating it yields CASSYISPDTQYF.

This clone was found a few times. The V and J genes are TRBV3-1 (or the pseudogene TRBV3-2) and TRBJ1-2; D unclear. Trimming pared 0 bases from V and 7 bases from J, leaving 9 bases between. Per germline, CDR1 LGHDT and CDR2 YNNKEL (reference sequence). The CDR3 is 13 amino acids. CDR3 residues: CASSQEWTFGYTF. CDR3 sequence (DNA): TGTGCCAGCAGCCAAGAATGGACTTTTGGCTACACCTTC.

This sequence joins TRBV18 and TRBJ1-4, with D perhaps TRBD1 (6 bases). V lost 4 bases and J 5 bases, leaving 11 bases between the germline ends. The CDR3 loop spans 14 amino acids. The germline V gene encodes CDR1 KGHSH and CDR2 LQKENI. DNA for the CDR3: TGTGCCAGCTCACGATCCGGACAGAATGAAAAACTGTTTTTT. This encodes CASSRSGQNEKLFF.

As concerns this clone: Distinct nucleotide sequences in the sample also encode this CDR3. The V and J genes are TRBV7-3 and TRBJ2-3; D unclear. CDR3 size: 13 residues. From germline, CDR1 is SGHTA and CDR2 FQGTGA. Trimming left V 1 base short and J 4 bases short, with 6 bases between. CDR3 loop: CASSLRGADTQYF. DNA of the CDR3: TGTGCCAGCAGCTTAAGGGGTGCAGATACGCAGTATTTT.

V gene TRBV6-2 or TRBV6-3 combines with J gene TRBJ2-1; 9 bases are a match to TRBD2. CDR3 size: 13 residues. The V segment lost 5 bases and the J segment 11 bases; nucleotides outside the gene matches: 7. CDR1 MNHEY and CDR2 SVGEGT come from the germline V gene. CDR3 sequence: CASSPESGGQQFF. CDR3 DNA sequence: TGTGCCAGCAGTCCCGAGAGCGGGGGGCAGCAGTTCTTC.

This chain joins TRBV30 and TRBJ1-1; D may be TRBD1 (6 bases). Germline V gene lookup returns CDR1 GTSNPN and CDR2 SVGIG (reference sequence). Between the trimmed V and J ends, which lost 3 bases and 8 bases, there was a span of 10 bases. The CDR3 has 11 amino acids. The CDR3 protein is CAWRGRGEAFF. DNA of the CDR3: TGTGCCTGGAGGGGGAGGGGGGAAGCTTTCTTT.

The sample holds a few counts of this clone. The chain recombines TRBV7-2 with TRBJ1-1; D is possibly TRBD1 (5 bases). The CDR3 runs to 13 residues. Germline-derived CDR1 and CDR2 are SGHTA and FQGNSA. Trimming shortened V by 2 bases and J by 4 bases, and 8 bases separated the two germline ends. CDR3 sequence reads: CASSLTGGTEAFF. In DNA form, the CDR3 reads TGTGCCAGCAGCTTAACCGGGGGCACTGAAGCTTTCTTT. Using reference TRBV7-2 and TRBJ1-1 for the parts outside the CDR3, the full variable domain is GAGVSQSPSNKVTEKGKDVELRCDPISGHTALYWYRQSLGQGLEFLIYFQGNSAPDKSGLPSDRFSAERTGGSVSTLTIQRTQQEDSAVYLCASSLTGGTEAFFGQGTRLTVV.

CDR3 loop: CASSSTTGGGRSYTF. The CDR3 DNA reads as TGTGCCAGTAGTAGCACGACAGGGGGCGGACGAAGCTACACCTTC. The V and J genes are TRBV19 and TRBJ1-2; 10 nucleotides line up with TRBD1. The CDR3 runs to 15 residues. CDR1 is LNHDA and CDR2 is SQIVND in the germline V gene (reference sequence). Trimming took 4 bases from V and 9 from J; bases not matched to a gene: 11.

This sequence joins TRBV28 and TRBJ1-5; 9 bases are shared with TRBD1. The V gene's germline CDR1 is MDHEN and CDR2 SYDVKM. Losses at the gene ends were 5 bases for V and 6 bases for J; bases not matched to a gene: 8. The CDR3 runs to 15 residues. CDR3 residues: CASSLQGALSQPQHF. CDR3 DNA sequence: TGTGCCAGCAGTCTACAGGGGGCGCTAAGTCAGCCCCAGCATTTT.

The count of this clone is one. V is TRBV18 and J is TRBJ1-5; D is ambiguous. V shed 3 bases and J shed 4 bases, with 10 bases lying between them. CDR1 and CDR2 from the germline V gene are KGHSH and LQKENI. The CDR3 length is 14 residues. DNA for the CDR3: TGTGCCAGCTCACCGACTACTGGGAATCAGCCCCAGCATTTT. Protein sequence: CASSPTTGNQPQHF.